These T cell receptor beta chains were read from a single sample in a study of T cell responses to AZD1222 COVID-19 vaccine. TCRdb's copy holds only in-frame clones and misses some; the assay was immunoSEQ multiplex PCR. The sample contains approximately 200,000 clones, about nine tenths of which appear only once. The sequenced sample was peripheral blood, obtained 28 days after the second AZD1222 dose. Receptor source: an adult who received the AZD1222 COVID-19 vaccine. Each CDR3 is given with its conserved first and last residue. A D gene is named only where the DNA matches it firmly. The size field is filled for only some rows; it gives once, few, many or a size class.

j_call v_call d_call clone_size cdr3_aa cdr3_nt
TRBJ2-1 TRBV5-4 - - CASSLGLRDEQFF TGTGCCAGCAGCTTGGGACTGCGGGATGAGCAGTTCTTC
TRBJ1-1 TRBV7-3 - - CASSPQGGAEAFF TGTGCCAGCAGCCCACAGGGAGGAGCTGAAGCTTTCTTT
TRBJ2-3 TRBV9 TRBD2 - CASSPWTSGRAGVQYF TGTGCCAGCAGTCCTTGGACTAGCGGGAGGGCCGGGGTGCAGTATTTT
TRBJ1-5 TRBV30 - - CAWSVDSNQPQHF TGTGCCTGGAGTGTTGATAGCAATCAGCCCCAGCATTTT
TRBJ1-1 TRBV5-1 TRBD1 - CASSLAPQGMNTEAFF TGCGCCAGCAGCTTGGCCCCACAGGGGATGAACACTGAAGCTTTCTTT
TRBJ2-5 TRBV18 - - CASSPSRTQETQYF TGTGCCAGCTCACCTAGCCGTACACAAGAGACCCAGTACTTC
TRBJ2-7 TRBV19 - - CASRQPAQREQYF TGTGCCAGTAGACAGCCGGCGCAGAGAGAGCAGTACTTC
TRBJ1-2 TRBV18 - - CASSTTGTWDYGYTF TGTGCCAGCTCAACTACAGGGACCTGGGACTATGGCTACACCTTC
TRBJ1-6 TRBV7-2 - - CASGTRFNSPLHF TGTGCCAGCGGGACACGGTTTAATTCACCCCTCCACTTT
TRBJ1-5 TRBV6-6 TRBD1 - CASSYRTGNQPQHF TGTGCCAGCAGTTACCGGACAGGAAATCAGCCCCAGCATTTT
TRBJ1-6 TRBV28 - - CASSRLAGIYNSPLHF TGTGCCAGCAGTCGCCTTGCGGGGATCTATAATTCACCCCTCCACTTT
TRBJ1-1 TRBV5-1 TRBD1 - CASGLQGVPEAFF TGCGCCAGCGGACTACAGGGGGTACCTGAAGCTTTCTTT
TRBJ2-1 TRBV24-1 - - CATSDARGGSYNEQFF TGTGCCACCAGTGATGCCAGGGGGGGCTCCTACAATGAGCAGTTCTTC
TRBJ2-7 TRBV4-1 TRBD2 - CASSQERAGPIYEQYF TGCGCCAGCAGCCAAGAGAGAGCGGGACCTATATACGAGCAGTACTTC
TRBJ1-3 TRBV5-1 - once CASSTDSSGNTIYF TGCGCCAGCAGCACCGACAGTTCTGGAAACACCATATATTTT
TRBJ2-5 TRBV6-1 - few CASSEWRDQETQYF TGTGCCAGCAGTGAATGGAGGGACCAAGAGACCCAGTACTTC
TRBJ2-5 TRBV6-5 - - CASSYGLGQETQYF TGTGCCAGCAGTTACGGATTAGGCCAAGAGACCCAGTACTTC
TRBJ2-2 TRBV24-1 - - CATSDLSGADGELFF TGTGCCACCAGTGATTTATCGGGGGCCGACGGGGAGCTGTTTTTT
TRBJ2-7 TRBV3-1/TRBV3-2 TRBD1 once CASSQGGGGYEQYF TGTGCCAGCAGCCAAGGAGGGGGCGGGTACGAGCAGTACTTC
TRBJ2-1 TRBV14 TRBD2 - CASSQVGLAGVEQFF TGTGCCAGCAGCCAAGTGGGACTAGCGGGAGTTGAGCAGTTCTTC
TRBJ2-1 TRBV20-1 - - CSAFRNEQFF TGCAGTGCTTTTCGAAATGAGCAGTTCTTC
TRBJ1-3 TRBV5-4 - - CASSLVPGNTIYF TGTGCCAGCAGCTTGGTTCCGGGAAACACCATATATTTT
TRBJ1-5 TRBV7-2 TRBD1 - CASSEFATGSGNQPQHF TGTGCCAGCAGCGAATTTGCGACAGGGAGTGGCAATCAGCCCCAGCATTTT
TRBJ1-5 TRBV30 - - CAWNGVMGQPQHF TGTGCCTGGAATGGCGTGATGGGTCAGCCCCAGCATTTT
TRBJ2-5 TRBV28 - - CASSRDSQETQYF TGTGCCAGCAGCCGAGACAGCCAAGAGACCCAGTACTTC
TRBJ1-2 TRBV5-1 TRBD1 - CASSPSQGQPRNYGYTF TGCGCCAGCAGCCCGAGCCAGGGACAGCCTAGAAACTATGGCTACACCTTC
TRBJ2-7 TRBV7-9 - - CASSLQVYEQYF TGTGCCAGCAGCTTGCAAGTCTACGAGCAGTACTTC
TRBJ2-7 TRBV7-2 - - CASSPQTGSYEQYF TGTGCCAGCAGCCCTCAAACTGGATCCTACGAGCAGTACTTC
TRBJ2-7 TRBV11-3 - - CASSLGGGTVHEQYF TGTGCCAGCAGCTTAGGTGGCGGGACCGTCCACGAGCAGTACTTC
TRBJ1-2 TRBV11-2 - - CASSLAGGNYGYTF TGTGCCAGCAGCTTAGCTGGGGGTAACTATGGCTACACCTTC
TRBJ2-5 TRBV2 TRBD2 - CASKVQTSGEETQYF TGTGCCAGCAAGGTCCAGACTAGCGGTGAGGAGACCCAGTACTTC
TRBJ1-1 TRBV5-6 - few CASSLRARNTEAFF TGTGCCAGCAGCTTGCGTGCAAGGAACACTGAAGCTTTCTTT
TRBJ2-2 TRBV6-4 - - CASSDSSGNTGELFF TGTGCCAGCAGTGACTCTAGCGGGAACACCGGGGAGCTGTTTTTT